This paragraph covers one T cell receptor beta chain sequence. Antigen: not known. The sample belongs to a study of early T cells in non-severe SARS-CoV-2 infection. Findings and limits, study-wide: Sequences matched to VDJdb favored anti-spike CD8 responses, while private and CD4 specificities were missed.

V was cut by 8 bases and J by 4 bases, with 24 bases left in between. There are 17 residues in the CDR3. Germline assignment: CDR1 SGHAT and CDR2 FQNNGV. TCRdb independently ran MiXCR on the 5' RACE reads; one entry per CDR3 protein. The sample has roughly 20,000 distinct CDR3 sequences; over 5.5% are singletons. Sequences were derived from whole blood, sampled at baseline. This TCR came from an adult who was a healthcare worker with PCR-confirmed SARS-CoV-2 infection or an uninfected control (not recorded which). The chain recombines TRBV11-2 with TRBJ2-1; no definite D call. The DNA for the CDR3 is TGTGCCAGCCCCTCCCCCGCCGGCGTGATCGGGTACAATGAGCAGTTCTTC. Protein: CASPSPAGVIGYNEQFF.